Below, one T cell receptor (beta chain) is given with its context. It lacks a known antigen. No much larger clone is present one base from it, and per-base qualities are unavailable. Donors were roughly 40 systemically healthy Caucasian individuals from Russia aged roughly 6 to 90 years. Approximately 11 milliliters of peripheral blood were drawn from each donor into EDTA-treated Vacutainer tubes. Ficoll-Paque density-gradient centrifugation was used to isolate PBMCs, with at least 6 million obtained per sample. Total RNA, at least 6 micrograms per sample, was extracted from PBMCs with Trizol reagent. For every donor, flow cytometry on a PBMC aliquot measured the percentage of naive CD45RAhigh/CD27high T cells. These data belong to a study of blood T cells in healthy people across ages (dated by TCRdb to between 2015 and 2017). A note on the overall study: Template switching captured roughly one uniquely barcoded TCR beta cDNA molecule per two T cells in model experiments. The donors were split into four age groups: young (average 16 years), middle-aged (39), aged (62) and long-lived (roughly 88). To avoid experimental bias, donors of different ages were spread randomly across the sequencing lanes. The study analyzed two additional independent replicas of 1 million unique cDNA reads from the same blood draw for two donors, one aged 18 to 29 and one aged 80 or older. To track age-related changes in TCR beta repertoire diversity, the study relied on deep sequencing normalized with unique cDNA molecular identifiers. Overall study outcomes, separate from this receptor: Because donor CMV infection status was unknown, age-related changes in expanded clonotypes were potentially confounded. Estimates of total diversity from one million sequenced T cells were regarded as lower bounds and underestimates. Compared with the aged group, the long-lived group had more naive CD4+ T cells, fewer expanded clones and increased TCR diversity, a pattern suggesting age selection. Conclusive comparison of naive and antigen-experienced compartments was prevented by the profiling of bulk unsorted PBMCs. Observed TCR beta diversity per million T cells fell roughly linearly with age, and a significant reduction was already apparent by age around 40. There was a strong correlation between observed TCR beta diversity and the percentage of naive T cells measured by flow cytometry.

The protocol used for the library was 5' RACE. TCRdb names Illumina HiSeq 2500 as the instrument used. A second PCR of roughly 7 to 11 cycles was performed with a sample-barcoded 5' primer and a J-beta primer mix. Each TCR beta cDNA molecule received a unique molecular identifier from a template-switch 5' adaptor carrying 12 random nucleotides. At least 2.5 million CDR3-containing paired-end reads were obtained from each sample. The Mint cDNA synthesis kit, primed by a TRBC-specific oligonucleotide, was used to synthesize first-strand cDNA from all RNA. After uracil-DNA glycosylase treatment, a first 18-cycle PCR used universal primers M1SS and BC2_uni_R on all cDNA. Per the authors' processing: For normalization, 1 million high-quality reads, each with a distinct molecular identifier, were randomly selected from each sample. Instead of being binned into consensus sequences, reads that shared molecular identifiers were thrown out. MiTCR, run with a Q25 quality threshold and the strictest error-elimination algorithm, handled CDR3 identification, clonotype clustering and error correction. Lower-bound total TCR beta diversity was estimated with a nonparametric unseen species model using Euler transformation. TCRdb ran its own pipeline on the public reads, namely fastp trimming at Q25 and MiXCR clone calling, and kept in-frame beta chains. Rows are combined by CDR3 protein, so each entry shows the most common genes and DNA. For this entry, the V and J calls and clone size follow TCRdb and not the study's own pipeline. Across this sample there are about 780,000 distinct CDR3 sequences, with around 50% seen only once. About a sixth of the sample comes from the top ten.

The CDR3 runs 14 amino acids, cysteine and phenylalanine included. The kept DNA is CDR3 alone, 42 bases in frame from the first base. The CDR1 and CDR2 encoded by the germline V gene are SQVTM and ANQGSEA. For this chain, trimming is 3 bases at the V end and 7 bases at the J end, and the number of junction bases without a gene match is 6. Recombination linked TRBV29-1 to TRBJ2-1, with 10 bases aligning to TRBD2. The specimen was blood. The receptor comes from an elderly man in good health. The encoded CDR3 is CSVDRTSGLNEQFF. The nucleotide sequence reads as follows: TGCAGCGTTGATAGGACTAGCGGACTAAATGAGCAGTTCTTC.